This entry features one T cell receptor (beta chain) sequence. The antigen remains undetermined. Assay: immunoSEQ multiplex PCR; the TCRdb copy retains only in-frame clones and omits some. The table has around 30,000 clones, more than 70% seen once. This entry comes from a study of PD-1 blockade in classical Hodgkin lymphoma. Study observations and caveats: Diminished baseline TCR diversity has been reported in newly diagnosed patients relative to healthy donors.

V dropped 10 bases and J dropped 2; count of bases not matched to a gene: 7. Germline V gene data show CDR1 as MDHEN and CDR2 as SYDVKM. This CDR3 contains 15 residues. Documented time point: newly diagnosed, previously untreated cHL patient sample. Negative selection with magnetic separation was used to purify CD4+ T cells from thawed PBMCs. PBMCs representing newly diagnosed, untreated classical Hodgkin lymphoma functioned as the comparison. Sequencing was performed on CD4+ T cells from blood. This TCR was sampled from a human donor with classical Hodgkin lymphoma. This chain joins TRBV28 and TRBJ2-2; 10 positions agree with TRBD2. The CDR3 region is CATDRTSGNTGELFF. CDR3 sequence (DNA): TGTGCCACCGACCGGACTAGCGGAAACACCGGGGAGCTGTTTTTT.